This T cell receptor (beta chain) is drawn from a study of blood T cell repertoires in COVID-19 (dated by TCRdb to the early 2020s). Study-wide context: Samples from collaborators originated in the United States, Italy and Spain and spanned both the acute and convalescent phases of COVID-19. Where available, HLA class I and class II types were obtained from metadata supplied by the sample provider rather than from assay-based typing. A de-identified subject ID, COVID-19 status, age in years and sex were almost always included in the sample metadata. The repertoires were released in a freely available public database intended as a resource for research on the immune response to SARS-CoV-2. Samples were obtained from the ongoing ImmuneRACE study (first 160 participants) and from over 1,000 subjects provided by 6 global collaborators. Deeply sampled blood TCRbeta repertoires from subjects exposed to, actively infected with, or recovered from COVID-19 were included in the dataset. The material from the prospective study consisted of cDNA or gDNA derived from T cells, B-cell-depleted T cells, or PBMCs.

The paper as a whole reports these results and caveats: Clinical and demographic metadata were provided uncurated, with the amount varying by source and participant.

This clone is a singleton in its sample. Its antigen has not been determined. Base qualities are not recorded, but no much larger clone differs from it by a single base. One collaborating source in Seattle enrolled patients during active infection and followed them longitudinally through the course of disease. The collaborating institutions used their own protocols to collect whole blood in K2EDTA tubes. For TCRbeta analysis, collaborators shipped samples in one of three forms: frozen whole blood, isolated PBMCs, or DNA extracted from either of those sample types. TCRbeta CDR3 regions were amplified from genomic DNA by means of the immunoSEQ Assay, a bias-controlled multiplex PCR. From the authors' description of their analysis: The number of nucleated cells in each sample was estimated by amplification of reference gene primers within the assay. To quantify the absolute abundance of each unique TCRbeta CDR3 rearrangement, sequence reads were collapsed and filtered. For each sample, productive Simpson clonality was calculated as the square root of Simpson's diversity index over productive rearrangements. This is the immuneACCESS table as TCRdb keeps it, with only in-frame sequences that have V and J called. A part of the clones is gone; compared with another copy, unresolved V genes explain less than half, and the rest is unexplained. V, J and clone size reflect that table, while D and trimming were determined from the DNA. For this sample there are 9,500 to 15,000 clones; over 55% appear just once. 5.5% to 7% of the sample belongs to the ten largest clones.

This TCR derives from a man aged 55 to 70 with COVID-19, enrolled during active disease. The sequenced sample consisted of peripheral blood.

The CDR3 sequence is CASSLAFWTASMNTEAFF. In nucleotides, the sequence is TGTGCCAGCAGCTTAGCATTCTGGACAGCTTCTATGAACACTGAAGCTTTCTTT. The chain links TRBV11-2 with TRBJ1-1; TRBD1 is possibly the D segment (6 matching bases). From the cysteine through the phenylalanine, the CDR3 covers 18 amino acids. The only DNA kept is the CDR3, 54 bases in frame from the first base. Sequences SGHAT (CDR1) and FQNNGV (CDR2) are obtained from the germline V gene. V is clipped by 1 base and J by 0 bases, and the sequence between their germline boundaries is 18 bases long.